Described below is a single T cell receptor beta chain sequence and its context. Germline CDR1 SGHDN, CDR2 FVKESK. J gave up 7 bases and V 3 bases, and 4 bases lay outside the gene matches. CDR3 length equals 15 residues. Some clones are missing from TCRdb's copy, which holds only in-frame ones; the method was immunoSEQ multiplex PCR. In the table there are 90,000 to 100,000 clones, around half of which are singletons. The data stem from a study of shared clonotypes between healthy human individuals. The chain combines TRBV14 with TRBJ1-4, with 11 bases identical to TRBD1. The sample taken for sequencing was PBMCs. The TCR was taken from a middle-aged woman in good health. Some clones in this sample may be carry-over from other donors' samples. CDR3 sequence reads: CASSQLGQGGEKLFF. In DNA form, the CDR3 reads TGTGCCAGCAGCCAGCTGGGACAGGGGGGTGAAAAACTGTTTTTT.